One sample yielded the 4 T cell receptor beta chains listed below, sequenced in a study of cytomegalovirus exposure and HLA in healthy donors. The study ran its PCR with 60 Vbeta and 13 Jbeta primers. Profiling relied on immunoSEQ multiplex PCR, and the TCRdb table lists in-frame clones only, not all of them. The sample has roughly 40,000 clones. The sample taken for sequencing was PBMCs. These receptor sequences come from a male donor in good health and CMV-seronegative.

The V gene is TRBV7-8, the J gene TRBJ2-3, with no clear D. The V and J ends lost 6 bases and 2 bases respectively, with 12 bases between them. From germline, CDR1 is SGHVS and CDR2 FQNEAQ. The CDR3 is 14 amino acids. DNA of the CDR3: TGTGCCAGCAGTCACTTCCAGGCCACAGATACGCAGTATTTT. This sequence encodes CASSHFQATDTQYF.

This chain connects TRBV9 to TRBJ2-2; 9 nucleotides match TRBD2. The CDR3 length is 15 residues. V was pared by 0 bases and J by 6 bases, with 3 bases of the junction left unmatched. Looked up from germline, CDR1 is SGDLS and CDR2 is YYNGEE. CDR3 region: CASSVASGAAGELFF. CDR3 DNA: TGTGCCAGCAGCGTAGCTAGCGGGGCCGCCGGGGAGCTGTTTTTT.

The V and J genes are TRBV12-5 and TRBJ2-5, with 7 bases aligning to TRBD2. Trimming took 7 bases from V and 2 from J; bases not matched to a gene: 4. CDR1 and CDR2 from the germline V gene are LGHNT and FRNRAP. CDR3 length equals 13 residues. The CDR3 sequence: CASATSAQETQYF. The CDR3 nucleotides read TGTGCTAGTGCCACTAGCGCACAAGAGACCCAGTACTTC.

The CDR3 DNA sequence: TGCGCCAGCAGCCAAGGCATAAGTGCGGGACCGGCTTTCTTT. Its translation is CASSQGISAGPAFF. The chain combines TRBV4-1 with TRBJ1-1; tentative D call: TRBD1 (5 bases). Germline lookup yields CDR1 MGHRA and CDR2 YSYEKL. CDR3 length: 14 amino acids. Trimming stripped 1 base from V and 11 bases from J, with 17 bases between.